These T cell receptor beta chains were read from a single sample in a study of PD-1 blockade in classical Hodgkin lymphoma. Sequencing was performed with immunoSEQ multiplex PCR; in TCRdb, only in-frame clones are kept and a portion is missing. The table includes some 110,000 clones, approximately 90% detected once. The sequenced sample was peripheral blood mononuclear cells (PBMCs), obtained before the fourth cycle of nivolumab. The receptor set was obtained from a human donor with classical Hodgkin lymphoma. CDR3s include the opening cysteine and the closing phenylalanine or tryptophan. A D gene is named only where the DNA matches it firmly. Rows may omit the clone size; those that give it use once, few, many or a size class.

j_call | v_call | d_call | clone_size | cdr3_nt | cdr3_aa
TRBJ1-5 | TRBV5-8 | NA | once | TGTGCCAGCAGCTCTAGGACAGATAATCAGCCCCAGCATTTT | CASSSRTDNQPQHF
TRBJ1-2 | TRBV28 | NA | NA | TGTGCCAGCAGTCTCCGGGACGACAGGTTTGGCTACACCTTC | CASSLRDDRFGYTF
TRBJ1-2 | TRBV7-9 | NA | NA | TGTGCCAGCAGCCAATTCAGCGTCCCGCCAGGTGGCTACACCTTC | CASSQFSVPPGGYTF
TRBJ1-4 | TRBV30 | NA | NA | TGTGCCTGGTCAACAGGGATTGGCGAAAAACTGTTTTTT | CAWSTGIGEKLFF
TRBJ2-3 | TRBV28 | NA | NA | TGTGCCAGCAGTTTCGTTGCAGGGGGGGATAGCACAGATACGCAGTATTTT | CASSFVAGGDSTDTQYF
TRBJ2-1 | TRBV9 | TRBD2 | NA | TGTGCCAGCAGCCGTAGCGGGAGGGACTACAATGAGCAGTTCTTC | CASSRSGRDYNEQFF
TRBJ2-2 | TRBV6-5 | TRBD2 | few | TGTGCCAGCAGTCCCAGACTAGCGGGTGACGGGGAGCTGTTTTTT | CASSPRLAGDGELFF
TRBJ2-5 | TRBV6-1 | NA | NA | TGTGCCAGCAGTGGGTCTTTGGGACCGCCCCTCCAAGAGACCCAGTACTTC | CASSGSLGPPLQETQYF
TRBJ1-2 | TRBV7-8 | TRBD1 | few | TGTGCCAGCAGCTTATACAGGGGGAATGGCTACACCTTC | CASSLYRGNGYTF
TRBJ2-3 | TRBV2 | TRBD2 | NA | TGTGCCAGCAGTGTTAGCGGGAGTACAGCAGATACGCAGTATTTT | CASSVSGSTADTQYF
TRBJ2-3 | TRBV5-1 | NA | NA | TGCGCCAGCAGCTTCTTCCCCGGCGAGCGGGCGAGCACAGATACGCAGTATTTT | CASSFFPGERASTDTQYF
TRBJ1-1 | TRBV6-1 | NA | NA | TGTGCCAGCAGTGTCGGCGTCGGGATGAACACTGAAGCTTTCTTT | CASSVGVGMNTEAFF
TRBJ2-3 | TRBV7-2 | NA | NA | TGTACCGCCGGGTGGAGCCCCATGTCAGATACGCAGTATTTT | CTAGWSPMSDTQYF
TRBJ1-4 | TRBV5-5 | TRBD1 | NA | TGTGCCAGCAGCTTGGACAGGGGCTATAATGAAAAACTGTTTTTT | CASSLDRGYNEKLFF
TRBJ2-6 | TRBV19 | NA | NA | TGTGCCAGTAGCCATATCCGGGGGAATGGGGCCAACGTCCTGACTTTC | CASSHIRGNGANVLTF
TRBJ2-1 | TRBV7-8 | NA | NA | TGTGCCAGCAGCAACCAGTTGGATGAGCAGTTCTTC | CASSNQLDEQFF
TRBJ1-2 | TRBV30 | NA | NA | TGTGCCTGGAGTGTACCGGCGGGAGGGCCCTATGGCTACACCTTC | CAWSVPAGGPYGYTF
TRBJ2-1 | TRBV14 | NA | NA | TGTGCCAGCAGCCAAGGAACGTACAGGGACGTGGCAGGGCAGTTCTTC | CASSQGTYRDVAGQFF
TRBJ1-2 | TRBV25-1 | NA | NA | TGTGCCAGCAGTGAATTACCCGGGAGCTATGGCTACACCTTC | CASSELPGSYGYTF
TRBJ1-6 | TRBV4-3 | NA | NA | TGCGCCAGCAGCCAAGAGGACAGAATTAATTCACCCCTCCACTTT | CASSQEDRINSPLHF
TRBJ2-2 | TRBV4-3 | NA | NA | TGCGCCAGCAGCCAAGATCCTAGTTCCGGGGAGCTGTTTTTT | CASSQDPSSGELFF
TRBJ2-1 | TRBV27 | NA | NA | TGTGCCACTAGAGGGGTATACAATGAGCAGTTCTTC | CATRGVYNEQFF
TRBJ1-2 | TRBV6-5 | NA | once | TGTGCCACCTCAGAAGGGGGGGGGCATGGCTACACCTTC | CATSEGGGHGYTF
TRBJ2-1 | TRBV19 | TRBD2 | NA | TGTGCCAGTAGTACCGAGGACGGGACCCGGACTAGCGGGACCCTGGGAGAAGAGCAGTTCTTC | CASSTEDGTRTSGTLGEEQFF
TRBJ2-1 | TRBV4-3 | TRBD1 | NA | TGCGCCAGCAGCGATGGGACAGGGACATACAATGAGCAGTTCTTC | CASSDGTGTYNEQFF
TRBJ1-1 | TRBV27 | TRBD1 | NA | TGTGCCAGCAGTTTATCCCACAGGTCAGGGGGCGCTAGTGAAGCTTTCTTT | CASSLSHRSGGASEAFF
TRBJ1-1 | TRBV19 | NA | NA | TGTGCCAGTAGCAAAACTTCCGGGACTCTCCTTGGGCGGAACACTGAAGCTTTCTTT | CASSKTSGTLLGRNTEAFF
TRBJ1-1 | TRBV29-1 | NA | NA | TGCAGCGTTGAAATCAATCGGGACACTGAAGCTTTCTTT | CSVEINRDTEAFF
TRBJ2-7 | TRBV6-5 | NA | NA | TGTGCCAGCAGTGTAAGACTCGAGCAGTACTTC | CASSVRLEQYF
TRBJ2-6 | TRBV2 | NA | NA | TGTGCCAGCAACTTGGGGCAGGGTCGCTCTGGGGCCAACGTCCTGACTTTC | CASNLGQGRSGANVLTF
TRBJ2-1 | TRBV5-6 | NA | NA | TGTGCCAGCAGCTTGGAGATGGGTGAAGTATACAATGAGCAGTTCTTC | CASSLEMGEVYNEQFF
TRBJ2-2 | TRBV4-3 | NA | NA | TGCGCCAGCAGCCCCGGCACCGGGGAGCTGTTTTTT | CASSPGTGELFF
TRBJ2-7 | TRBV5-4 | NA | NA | TGTGCCAGCAGCTCTCCGGCAACAGGAGTCCACTACGAGCAGTACTTC | CASSSPATGVHYEQYF
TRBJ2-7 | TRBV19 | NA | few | TGTGCCAGTTCTGGGACACCCTCCTACGAGCAGTACTTC | CASSGTPSYEQYF
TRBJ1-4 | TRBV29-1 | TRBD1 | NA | TGCAGCGTCACCGGACAGGGGGATTTTGAAAAACTGTTTTTT | CSVTGQGDFEKLFF
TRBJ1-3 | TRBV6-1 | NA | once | TGTGCCAGCAGCGGGGGGTCCTCTGGAAACACCATATATTTT | CASSGGSSGNTIYF